These 19 T cell receptor beta chains were all obtained from the same sample, sequenced in a study of cytomegalovirus exposure and HLA in healthy donors. Primers for the PCR totalled 60 Vbeta and 13 Jbeta. Assay used: immunoSEQ multiplex PCR; TCRdb lists only in-frame clones, some missing. The sample carries roughly 180,000 clones, 75% to 80% recorded once. Sequencing was performed on PBMCs. The receptors were sampled from a man between 50 and 59 years old in good health and CMV-seropositive.

This sequence joins TRBV11-1 and TRBJ2-1; D remains unclear. CDR3 length equals 12 residues. Trimming pared 3 bases from V and 5 bases from J, leaving 5 bases between. Germline V gene sequence: CDR1 SGHAT, CDR2 FQDESV (reference sequence). CDR3 sequence reads: CASSFTDNEQFF. In DNA form, the CDR3 reads TGTGCCAGCAGCTTTACAGACAATGAGCAGTTCTTC.

The CDR3 here is CASSLRPGQGDGNTEAFF. DNA of the CDR3: TGTGCCAGCAGCTTGAGGCCGGGACAGGGGGATGGGAACACTGAAGCTTTCTTT. The chain is built from TRBV5-8 and TRBJ1-1, with 11 bases lining up with TRBD1. Looked up from germline, CDR1 is SGHTS and CDR2 is YDEGEE. The length of the CDR3 is 18 residues. Trimming took 1 base from V and 1 from J; bases not matched to a gene: 9.

This chain joins TRBV5-5 and TRBJ2-7, with 9 bases aligning to TRBD1. Trimming took 4 bases from V and 0 from J; bases not matched to a gene: 8. Germline values: CDR1 SGHKS, CDR2 YYEKEE (reference sequence). The CDR3 has 16 residues. The CDR3 region is CASSKGQGISSYEQYF. The CDR3 region has the DNA TGTGCCAGCAGCAAGGGACAGGGAATAAGCTCCTACGAGCAGTACTTC. Together with reference TRBV5-5 and TRBJ2-7, the CDR3 gives the full variable domain: DAGVTQSPTHLIKTRGQQVTLRCSPISGHKSVSWYQQVLGQGPQFIFQYYEKEERGRGNFPDRFSARQFPNYSSELNVNALLLGDSALYLCASSKGQGISSYEQYFGPGTRLTVT.

This clone was observed a handful of times. V is TRBV6-1 and J is TRBJ1-1; 12 bases fit TRBD1. This CDR3 region has 15 residues. J was trimmed by 4 bases and V by 6 bases; bases with no gene match: 6. CDR1 and CDR2 (germline): MNHNS, SASEGT. CDR3 amino acids: CASRGQGARVTEAFF. The CDR3 DNA reads TGTGCCAGCAGGGGACAGGGGGCGAGAGTCACTGAAGCTTTCTTT.

CDR3 protein: CASTEGPNTGELFF. The CDR3 DNA follows: TGCGCCAGCACGGAGGGACCGAACACCGGGGAGCTGTTTTTT. The rearrangement uses TRBV5-1 and TRBJ2-2, with TRBD2 as a possible D gene (6 bases). V lost 6 bases, J lost 0 bases, and 9 bases lay in between. CDR1 is SGHRS, CDR2 YFSETQ, per germline. The CDR3 length is 14 residues.

The chain combines TRBV6-1 with TRBJ1-1; TRBD1 matches 9 bases. V was clipped by 8 bases and J by 4 bases; unmatched bases: 5. This CDR3 region has 13 residues. Per the germline V gene, CDR1 is MNHNS and CDR2 is SASEGT. The chain's CDR3 is CASGTGGGTEAFF. CDR3 nucleotide sequence: TGTGCCAGCGGAACAGGGGGCGGCACTGAAGCTTTCTTT.

V gene TRBV14 combines with J gene TRBJ2-1; TRBD1 matches at 11 bases. CDR1 SGHDN and CDR2 FVKESK come from the germline V gene. Germline trimming cut 4 bases from V and 4 bases from J; bases unmatched to any gene: 3. The length of the CDR3 is 15 residues. The CDR3 loop reads CASSPGTGGYNEQFF. In nucleotides, the CDR3 is TGTGCCAGCAGCCCGGGGACAGGGGGGTACAATGAGCAGTTCTTC.

In its sample, this clone was seen once. V gene TRBV6-5 combines with J gene TRBJ1-6; maybe TRBD1 (5 bases). Deletions cut 1 base from V and 9 bases from J, with 13 bases between. Germline V gene data show CDR1 as MNHEY and CDR2 as SVGAGI. The CDR3 runs to 15 residues. The CDR3 nucleotides are TGTGCCAGCAGTTACTTCAAGTCCGGGGGTTCACCCCTCCACTTT. Its translation: CASSYFKSGGSPLHF.

The rearrangement joins TRBV6-5 to TRBJ2-7; D ambiguous. The V end was cut by 4 bases, the J end by 4 bases, with 14 bases between. Germline V gene sequence: CDR1 MNHEY, CDR2 SVGAGI. This CDR3 comprises 14 residues. The CDR3 spells CASSCQAPIYEQYV. In nucleotides, the CDR3 is TGTGCCAGCAGTTGCCAGGCTCCAATTTACGAGCAGTACGTC.

V is TRBV11-2 and J is TRBJ2-1; a possible D gene is TRBD2 (6 bases). Trimming took off 5 bases at V and 6 bases at J, with 23 bases between the two ends. This CDR3 contains 17 residues. Germline loops: CDR1 SGHAT, CDR2 FQNNGV. The CDR3 region has the DNA TGTGCCAGCAGCCCAGGGACTGCAAGACCGCAGAGCAATGAGCAGTTCTTC. Translating gives CASSPGTARPQSNEQFF. Combining the CDR3 with reference TRBV11-2 and TRBJ2-1 gives the whole variable domain EAGVAQSPRYKIIEKRQSVAFWCNPISGHATLYWYQQILGQGPKLLIQFQNNGVVDDSQLPKDRFSAERLKGVDSTLKIQPAKLEDSAVYLCASSPGTARPQSNEQFFGPGTRLTVL.

The chain links TRBV28 to TRBJ1-5, with 7 nucleotides matching TRBD1. CDR1 MDHEN and CDR2 SYDVKM come from the germline V gene. The CDR3 consists of 15 residues. V gave up 4 bases and J gave up 3 bases; unmatched junction bases: 6. CDR3 coding DNA: TGTGCCAGCAGTTACCGCGGACAGGTCAATCAGCCCCAGCATTTT. It encodes CASSYRGQVNQPQHF.

V usage is TRBV15 and J usage is TRBJ1-1; D is undetermined. Germline V CDR1 and CDR2: LNHNV, YYDKDF (reference sequence). Deletions cut 0 bases from V and 4 bases from J, with 18 bases between. CDR3 length: 17 amino acids. CDR3 protein: CATSRDHRGSWGTEAFF. CDR3 coding DNA: TGTGCCACCAGCAGAGATCACCGAGGGTCATGGGGCACTGAAGCTTTCTTT.

The CDR3 loop is CASSFRQGHYSGNTIYF. Written as DNA, the CDR3 is TGTGCCAGCAGCTTTCGACAGGGACACTACTCTGGAAACACCATATATTTT. The chain carries TRBV7-9 and TRBJ1-3; 7 positions match TRBD1. With V trimmed by 3 bases and J by 0 bases, 8 bases remained unmatched. Per germline, CDR1 SEHNR and CDR2 FQNEAQ (reference sequence). The CDR3 has 17 residues.

In DNA, the CDR3 is TGTGCCAGCAGCCCAGCAGGCCCGGCCAATGAGCAGTTCTTC. Translating it yields CASSPAGPANEQFF. The gene calls are TRBV11-2 and TRBJ2-1; D is unclear. CDR3 size: 14 residues. Germline lookup yields CDR1 SGHAT and CDR2 FQNNGV. V was shortened by 5 bases and J by 6 bases, with 14 bases between the two germline ends.

This clone was seen only a few times. The chain carries TRBV7-9 and TRBJ1-5, with TRBD1 identical over 8 bases. The CDR3 spans 16 residues. From germline, CDR1 is SEHNR and CDR2 FQNEAQ (reference sequence). The V gene end was trimmed by 3 bases and the J gene end by 6 bases; junction bases not matched to a gene: 10. Written as DNA, the CDR3 is TGTGCCAGCAGCTTGGCTACAGGGGGTACGGTTCAGCCCCAGCATTTT. Translating gives CASSLATGGTVQPQHF.

In regard to this clone: At one end, the junction sequence differs from germline, possibly due to a read error. The chain carries TRBV11-3 and TRBJ2-5, with 8 bases that match TRBD1. Germline V CDR1 and CDR2: SGHNT, YENEEA. This CDR3 is built from 16 residues. The chain's CDR3 is CASSLSPGQGQEAQYF. CDR3 nucleotides: TGTGCCAGCAGCTTAAGTCCCGGACAGGGCCAAGAGGCCCAGTACTTC.

This chain uses TRBV5-1 with TRBJ2-2; D perhaps matches TRBD1 (5 bases). Per germline, CDR1 SGHRS and CDR2 YFSETQ. The V end lost 0 bases, the J end lost 4 bases, and 13 bases lay between the germline ends. The CDR3 sequence is 16 residues long. This CDR3 is CASSLAAGYATGELFF. For the CDR3, the DNA is TGCGCCAGCAGCTTGGCGGCAGGGTATGCCACCGGGGAGCTGTTTTTT. The full variable domain, completed using reference TRBV5-1 and TRBJ2-2, is KAGVTQTPRYLIKTRGQQVTLSCSPISGHRSVSWYQQTPGQGLQFLFEYFSETQRNKGNFPGRFSGRQFSNSRSEMNVSTLELGDSALYLCASSLAAGYATGELFFGEGSRLTVL.

The rearrangement uses TRBV30 and TRBJ1-5; TRBD1 is a possible D gene (5 bases). The CDR3 has 14 residues. CDR1 is GTSNPN and CDR2 is SVGIG in the germline V gene (reference sequence). Trimming pared 2 bases from V and 6 bases from J, leaving 14 bases between. In DNA, the CDR3 is TGTGCCTGGAGTCAGGGAGGGAGTAGTCAGCCCCAGCATTTT. Its translation: CAWSQGGSSQPQHF.

The rearrangement uses TRBV6-4 and TRBJ2-3; possible D gene TRBD1, 6 bases. The CDR3 consists of 13 residues. The V end was cut by 6 bases, the J end by 2 bases, with 9 bases between. CDR1 and CDR2 from the germline V gene are MRHNA and SNTAGT. The CDR3 here is CASSRDITDTQYF. The DNA for the CDR3 is TGTGCCAGCAGCCGGGACATCACAGATACGCAGTATTTT.